Below are 25 T cell receptor beta chains sequenced from a single sample in a study of shared clonotypes between healthy human individuals. Profiled with immunoSEQ multiplex PCR; TCRdb holds only in-frame clones, not every one. Of roughly 1,100,000 clones listed, 70% to 80% are singletons. Sequencing used memory CD4+ T cells sorted from blood. Stated subset: CD45RA-negative fraction. The receptors originated from a man aged 18 to 29 in good health.

V gene TRBV5-4 combines with J gene TRBJ2-1; D is possibly TRBD1 (6 bases). The CDR3 is 14 residues long. CDR1 SGHNT and CDR2 YYREEE come from the germline V gene (reference sequence). V lost 4 bases to trimming and J lost 8 bases, with 16 bases between them. Here the CDR3 reads CASSGGAGVDEQFF. For the CDR3, the DNA is TGTGCCAGCAGCGGGGGAGCAGGGGTGGATGAGCAGTTCTTC.

This clone was counted ten times or more. V and J are TRBV5-4 and TRBJ2-4; tentatively, D is TRBD1 (5 bases). From germline, CDR1 is SGHNT and CDR2 YYREEE (reference sequence). This CDR3 comprises 15 residues. Between the trimmed V and J ends, which lost 4 bases and 8 bases, there was a span of 19 bases. The CDR3 coding sequence is TGTGCCAGCAGCGCGGACCAGGGAAGTACGGACATTCAGTACTTC. It specifies CASSADQGSTDIQYF.

This chain joins TRBV11-2 and TRBJ1-6; D gene ambiguous. The length of the CDR3 is 12 residues. Trimming removed 2 bases from V and 10 bases from J, with 6 bases in between. Germline values: CDR1 SGHAT, CDR2 FQNNGV. Here the CDR3 DNA reads TGTGCCAGCAGCTTAACTAGATCACCCCTCCACTTT. It yields the protein CASSLTRSPLHF. Together with reference TRBV11-2 and TRBJ1-6, the CDR3 gives the full variable domain: EAGVAQSPRYKIIEKRQSVAFWCNPISGHATLYWYQQILGQGPKLLIQFQNNGVVDDSQLPKDRFSAERLKGVDSTLKIQPAKLEDSAVYLCASSLTRSPLHFGNGTRLTVT.

This chain links TRBV19 with TRBJ1-3; D call uncertain. Germline V lookup: CDR1 LNHDA, CDR2 SQIVND (reference sequence). Trimming left V 1 base short and J 4 bases short, with 11 bases between. CDR3 length: 15 residues. The CDR3 coding sequence is TGTGCCAGTAGTATAGCCCCCGGCGTCGGAAACACCATATATTTT. Translated, it gives CASSIAPGVGNTIYF.

This clone was observed a few times. The rearrangement joins TRBV7-9 to TRBJ2-7; D is unresolved. The germline V gene has CDR1 SEHNR and CDR2 FQNEAQ (reference sequence). V was clipped by 2 bases and J by 2 bases, with 7 bases between them. The CDR3 consists of 13 residues. The DNA of the CDR3 is TGTGCCAGCAGCTTACACGGTACCTACGAGCAGTACTTC. The encoded protein is CASSLHGTYEQYF.

This clone was seen only once. This chain uses TRBV9 with TRBJ2-3; 15 nucleotides match TRBD2. The trim removed 3 bases at V and 0 bases at J, leaving 8 bases unmatched. The germline V gene has CDR1 SGDLS and CDR2 YYNGEE. The CDR3 has 19 amino acids. The CDR3 coding sequence is TGTGCCAGCAGCGCCTCGGGACTAGCGGGAGGATATAGCACAGATACGCAGTATTTT. It codes for CASSASGLAGGYSTDTQYF. Drawing the rest from reference TRBV9 and TRBJ2-3, the complete variable domain is DSGVTQTPKHLITATGQRVTLRCSPRSGDLSVYWYQQSLDQGLQFLIQYYNGEERAKGNILERFSAQQFPDLHSELNLSSLELGDSALYFCASSASGLAGGYSTDTQYFGPGTRLTVL.

The genes are TRBV4-1 and TRBJ2-1; 10 bases match TRBD1. V was pared by 2 bases and J by 4 bases, with 5 bases of the junction left unmatched. The CDR3 loop spans 16 amino acids. Germline V gene sequence: CDR1 MGHRA, CDR2 YSYEKL. The CDR3: CASSQTGTGAYNEQFF. The CDR3, as DNA: TGCGCCAGCAGCCAAACCGGGACAGGGGCGTACAATGAGCAGTTCTTC.

CDR3 nucleotides: TGTGCCAGCAGCCCACGGACAGGGGATTACGAGCAGTACTTC. Its protein product is CASSPRTGDYEQYF. The chain couples TRBV7-2 to TRBJ2-7; 9 bases line up with TRBD1. The CDR3 length is 14 residues. The trim removed 5 bases at V and 4 bases at J, leaving 6 bases unmatched. Per the germline V gene, CDR1 is SGHTA and CDR2 is FQGNSA.

This clone has a single count. The chain couples TRBV11-2 to TRBJ2-6, with D possibly matching TRBD2 (6 bases). Germline V gene lookup returns CDR1 SGHAT and CDR2 FQNNGV. The CDR3 sequence is 16 residues long. Trimming shortened V by 5 bases and J by 2 bases, and 13 bases separated the two germline ends. CDR3 nucleotides: TGTGCCAGCAGCACGCTGCGGGGAACTGGGGCCAACGTCCTGACTTTC. Its protein is CASSTLRGTGANVLTF.

This clone appeared many times. The genes are TRBV9 and TRBJ1-4; D is uncertain. Germline CDR1 and CDR2: SGDLS and YYNGEE. The CDR3 is 14 residues long. V lost 2 bases and J 6 bases, leaving 11 bases between the germline ends. The CDR3 region is CASSVSGSYEKLFF. Written as DNA, the CDR3 is TGTGCCAGCAGCGTCTCGGGGAGTTATGAAAAACTGTTTTTT.

The chain is built from TRBV11-2 and TRBJ2-2; D call uncertain. Looked up from germline, CDR1 is SGHAT and CDR2 is FQNNGV. The CDR3 covers 17 residues. Trimming left V 0 bases short and J 2 bases short, with 13 bases between. In DNA, the CDR3 is TGTGCCAGCAGCTTAGATGTGGTTAGGTCCAACACCGGGGAGCTGTTTTTT. Translation: CASSLDVVRSNTGELFF.

The chain has TRBV5-1 and TRBJ2-3; D is ambiguous. V lost 0 bases, J lost 0 bases, and 11 bases lay in between. Germline CDR1 is SGHRS and CDR2 is YFSETQ. The CDR3 is made up of 16 amino acids. CDR3 sequence reads: CASSLGAWGSTDTQYF. CDR3 bases: TGCGCCAGCAGCTTGGGCGCTTGGGGTAGCACAGATACGCAGTATTTT.

The chain links TRBV4-3 to TRBJ2-5; 10 nucleotides agree with TRBD1. V gave up 0 bases and J gave up 2 bases; unmatched junction bases: 3. Germline CDR1 reads LGHNA; CDR2 reads YSLEER. CDR3 length: 16 residues. The CDR3 loop reads CASSQEGTGVQETQYF. CDR3 coding DNA: TGCGCCAGCAGCCAAGAAGGGACAGGGGTACAAGAGACCCAGTACTTC.

The chain has TRBV7-2 and TRBJ2-1; no clear D. The CDR3 is 13 amino acids. The germline V and J ends were trimmed by 2 bases and 6 bases, with 8 bases remaining between them. The germline gives CDR1 SGHTA, CDR2 FQGNSA. The CDR3 DNA reads as TGTGCCAGCAGCTTAAATAAAGGCAATGAGCAGTTCTTC. Translation: CASSLNKGNEQFF.

This chain connects TRBV5-6 to TRBJ1-2, with TRBD1 matching over 8 bases. J lost 0 bases, V lost 5 bases, and 3 bases had no gene match. The length of the CDR3 is 14 residues. From germline, CDR1 is SGHDT and CDR2 YYEEEE. The CDR3 DNA reads TGTGCCAGCAGTAGGACAGGGCCTAACTATGGCTACACCTTC. Amino acids: CASSRTGPNYGYTF.

The V call is TRBV5-1, the J call TRBJ2-3; D uncertain. With 0 bases removed from V and 1 base from J, the gap between germline ends came to 9 bases. Per germline, CDR1 SGHRS and CDR2 YFSETQ. The CDR3 has 15 residues. The chain's CDR3 is CASSLGPQGTDTQYF. CDR3 nucleotides: TGCGCCAGCAGCTTGGGGCCGCAGGGCACAGATACGCAGTATTTT.

The chain carries TRBV7-2 and TRBJ1-6; D may be TRBD1 (5 bases). This CDR3 contains 16 residues. Germline V gene sequence: CDR1 SGHTA, CDR2 FQGNSA. V lost 5 bases to trimming and J lost 7 bases, with 18 bases between them. The DNA of the CDR3 is TGTGCCAGCAGCCGCACCCGGGACGTTCTGAATTCACCCCTCCACTTT. As protein: CASSRTRDVLNSPLHF.

For the CDR3, the DNA is TGTGCCTGGGGCCACGGGTTGGGGAATCAGCCCCAGCATTTT. Residues: CAWGHGLGNQPQHF. The rearrangement uses TRBV30 and TRBJ1-5; D is unresolved. Trimming stripped 5 bases from V and 4 bases from J, with 15 bases between. CDR1 and CDR2 from the germline V gene are GTSNPN and SVGIG (reference sequence). The CDR3 has 14 residues.

This clone was counted a single time. This rearrangement joins TRBV10-2 to TRBJ2-7; 8 bases match TRBD1. This CDR3 is built from 14 residues. V lost 7 bases to trimming and J lost 4 bases; unmatched junction nucleotides: 9. The germline CDR1 and CDR2 sequences are WSHSY and SAAADI. CDR3 bases: TGCGCCAGCAAAGGGCAGGGGGCGAGTTACGAGCAGTACTTC. Its protein product is CASKGQGASYEQYF.

In this sample, this clone turned up a few times. The chain employs TRBV11-2 and TRBJ2-7, with 7 nucleotides matching TRBD2. The CDR3 consists of 15 residues. Germline V gene sequence: CDR1 SGHAT, CDR2 FQNNGV. Trimming cost V 4 bases and J 6 bases; bases outside gene matches: 12. The CDR3 is CASSSQLAKGSEQYF. The DNA of the CDR3 is TGTGCCAGCAGCTCCCAACTAGCGAAGGGAAGCGAGCAGTACTTC.

This clone was observed many times. The chain joins TRBV5-4 to TRBJ2-5; D uncertain. With 0 bases removed from V and 5 bases from J, the gap between germline ends came to 8 bases. The CDR3 sequence is 13 residues long. In germline, CDR1 is SGHNT, CDR2 YYREEE (reference sequence). CDR3 sequence reads: CASSLAPVETQYF. DNA of the CDR3: TGTGCCAGCAGCTTGGCCCCCGTGGAGACCCAGTACTTC.

The chain is built from TRBV7-2 and TRBJ2-2; the match to TRBD1 covers 10 bases. This CDR3 region has 17 residues. Germline-derived CDR1 and CDR2 are SGHTA and FQGNSA. The V gene end was trimmed by 4 bases and the J gene end by 0 bases; junction bases not matched to a gene: 5. This CDR3 is CASSWAGTGANTGELFF. CDR3 bases: TGTGCCAGCAGCTGGGCCGGGACAGGGGCGAACACCGGGGAGCTGTTTTTT. Full variable domain (missing parts from reference TRBV7-2 and TRBJ2-2): GAGVSQSPSNKVTEKGKDVELRCDPISGHTALYWYRQSLGQGLEFLIYFQGNSAPDKSGLPSDRFSAERTGGSVSTLTIQRTQQEDSAVYLCASSWAGTGANTGELFFGEGSRLTVL.

This clone was recorded only once. This chain connects TRBV13 to TRBJ2-5, with 12 bases fitting TRBD2. V trimming: 4 bases; J trimming: 1 base; junction bases outside the gene matches: 10. The germline CDR1 and CDR2 sequences are PRHDT and FYEKMQ (reference sequence). The CDR3 loop spans 18 amino acids. In DNA, the CDR3 is TGTGCCAGCAGCTCTAGCGGGAGGGTTTTATTCGGCCAAGAGACCCAGTACTTC. Its protein is CASSSSGRVLFGQETQYF. The full variable domain, rest sourced from reference TRBV13 and TRBJ2-5, is AAGVIQSPRHLIKEKRETATLKCYPIPRHDTVYWYQQGPGQDPQFLISFYEKMQSDKGSIPDRFSAQQFSDYHSELNMSSLELGDSALYFCASSSSGRVLFGQETQYFGPGTRLLVL.

V usage is TRBV6-1 and J usage is TRBJ1-1, with D perhaps matching TRBD1 (6 bases). Trimming pared 10 bases from V and 0 bases from J, leaving 12 bases between. Looked up from germline, CDR1 is MNHNS and CDR2 is SASEGT. The CDR3 is made up of 13 amino acids. The CDR3: CATTTGMNTEAFF. The CDR3 DNA sequence: TGTGCCACGACGACAGGTATGAACACTGAAGCTTTCTTT.

This sequence joins TRBV5-8 and TRBJ1-6; maybe TRBD1 (5 bases). The germline gives CDR1 SGHTS, CDR2 YDEGEE. The CDR3 has 15 residues. Between the trimmed V and J ends, which lost 4 bases and 8 bases, there was a span of 16 bases. CDR3 protein: CASSTIGTGDSPLHF. The CDR3 DNA is TGTGCCAGCAGCACCATAGGGACTGGTGATTCACCCCTCCACTTT.